The rows below give T cell receptor beta chains drawn from one sample of a study of shared clonotypes between healthy human individuals. Measured with immunoSEQ multiplex PCR; TCRdb has only the in-frame clones, and not every one. The sample has about 2,200,000 clones; around 93% are singletons. The specimen was naive CD8+ T cells from PBMCs. These receptors were taken from a man in his late teens or twenties in good health. Some clones in this sample may be carry-over from other donors' samples. Both conserved end residues are part of each CDR3. The D gene is left open where the match is weak. Expanded clones get a size class; other rows say once, few or many, or leave the size out.

D,J,size,V,CDR3,DNA
NA,TRBJ1-4,NA,TRBV9,CASSVRGSTNEKLFF,TGTGCCAGCAGTGTGAGGGGGTCAACTAATGAAAAACTGTTTTTT
TRBD2,TRBJ2-7,NA,TRBV27,CASSLAGVGTYEQYF,TGTGCCAGCAGTCTAGCGGGAGTCGGTACCTACGAGCAGTACTTC
TRBD1,TRBJ2-2,NA,TRBV5-1,CASSMGQGGTGELFF,TGCGCCAGCAGCATGGGACAGGGAGGCACCGGGGAGCTGTTTTTT
TRBD1,TRBJ2-7,once,TRBV4-1,CASSPSVGGLHEQYF,TGCGCCAGCAGTCCATCGGTAGGGGGCCTCCACGAGCAGTACTTC
NA,TRBJ2-2,NA,TRBV19,CASSTDGEAGELFF,TGTGCCAGTAGTACGGACGGGGAGGCCGGGGAGCTGTTTTTT
NA,TRBJ1-2,once,TRBV28,CASSLKGSYGYTF,TGTGCCAGCAGTTTGAAGGGCAGCTATGGCTACACCTTC
NA,TRBJ2-6,NA,TRBV6-5,CASSLQGSGANVLTF,TGTGCCAGCAGTTTACAGGGCTCTGGGGCCAACGTCCTGACTTTC
NA,TRBJ2-7,NA,TRBV27,CASSPHTLSSYEQYF,TGTGCCAGCAGTCCGCATACACTTAGCTCCTACGAGCAGTACTTC
TRBD2,TRBJ2-2,NA,TRBV18,CASSPSGGGTGELFF,TGTGCCAGCTCACCATCTGGCGGGGGCACCGGGGAGCTGTTTTTT
NA,TRBJ1-4,NA,TRBV28,CASRKPRRLDLSANEKLFF,TGTGCCAGCAGAAAACCTCGGAGACTCGATTTGTCGGCTAATGAAAAACTGTTTTTT
TRBD1,TRBJ1-2,NA,TRBV29-1,CSVDRRPGTGDDYGYTF,TGCAGCGTTGATCGCAGGCCCGGGACAGGGGATGACTATGGCTACACCTTC
NA,TRBJ2-1,NA,TRBV21-1,CASSKARADNEQFF,TGTGCCAGCAGCAAGGCGAGAGCCGACAATGAGCAGTTCTTC
TRBD2,TRBJ2-1,NA,TRBV27,CASRMTSGSWNEQFF,TGTGCCAGCAGGATGACTAGCGGGAGTTGGAATGAGCAGTTCTTC
NA,TRBJ1-1,NA,TRBV2,CASSSTGIAEAFF,TGTGCCAGCAGTTCTACAGGGATCGCTGAAGCTTTCTTT
NA,TRBJ1-5,NA,TRBV11-2,CASSRGYSNQPQHF,TGTGCCAGCAGCCGGGGCTATAGCAATCAGCCCCAGCATTTT
TRBD2,TRBJ2-1,NA,TRBV2,CASMASGDNEQFF,TGTGCCAGCATGGCTAGCGGGGACAATGAGCAGTTCTTC
NA,TRBJ1-1,NA,TRBV9,CASSGGGLATEAFF,TGTGCCAGCAGCGGGGGGGGCCTGGCTACTGAAGCTTTCTTT
NA,TRBJ2-7,NA,TRBV6-5,CASTSGYEQYF,TGTGCCAGCACCTCGGGTTACGAGCAGTACTTC
TRBD1,TRBJ1-2,NA,TRBV4-2,CASSQALGQYGYTF,TGTGCCAGCAGCCAAGCCCTGGGACAGTATGGCTACACCTTC
NA,TRBJ1-2,NA,TRBV9,CASSERSQGFGSYGYTF,TGTGCCAGCAGCGAACGCTCACAGGGCTTCGGCTCCTATGGCTACACCTTC
NA,TRBJ2-3,NA,TRBV11-2,CASSLLVRDADTQYF,TGTGCCAGCAGCTTATTGGTCAGGGACGCAGATACGCAGTATTTT
NA,TRBJ2-3,once,TRBV4-3,CASSPAVGADTQYF,TGCGCCAGCAGCCCGGCGGTGGGGGCAGATACGCAGTATTTT
TRBD2,TRBJ2-1,NA,TRBV9,CATDPLAGSSYNEQFF,TGTGCCACCGATCCCTTAGCGGGGAGCTCCTACAATGAGCAGTTCTTC
NA,TRBJ2-1,NA,TRBV5-6,CASSLPRYHNEQFF,TGTGCCAGCAGCTTGCCTAGGTACCACAATGAGCAGTTCTTC
NA,TRBJ2-3,NA,TRBV5-1,CASSLAGVADTQYF,TGCGCCAGCAGCTTGGCGGGAGTGGCAGATACGCAGTATTTT
NA,TRBJ2-1,NA,TRBV28,CASSLRVSVQNEQFF,TGTGCCAGCAGTTTAAGGGTTTCCGTCCAGAATGAGCAGTTCTTC
NA,TRBJ1-5,few,TRBV5-6,CASSLGGDNQPQHF,TGTGCCAGCAGCTTGGGAGGGGACAATCAGCCCCAGCATTTT
TRBD2,TRBJ2-2,NA,TRBV11-2,CASNPRALAANTGELFF,TGTGCCAGCAACCCACGAGCACTAGCGGCCAACACCGGGGAGCTGTTTTTT
NA,TRBJ2-2,NA,TRBV15,CATSRVAGHPSGPGPGELFF,TGTGCCACCAGCAGAGTTGCTGGACATCCGTCGGGTCCCGGCCCCGGGGAGCTGTTTTTT
NA,TRBJ1-1,few,TRBV28,CASTLGTEAFF,TGTGCCAGCACCCTGGGCACTGAAGCTTTCTTT
TRBD1,TRBJ1-5,NA,TRBV7-6,CASSLGDRGGGNQPQHF,TGTGCCAGCAGCTTAGGGGACAGGGGAGGGGGCAATCAGCCCCAGCATTTT
NA,TRBJ2-3,NA,TRBV7-6,CASSLLSGGTDTQYF,TGTGCCAGCAGCTTACTATCCGGGGGCACAGATACGCAGTATTTT
NA,TRBJ1-1,few,TRBV19,CASSRGNTEAFF,TGTGCCAGCTCGAGGGGGAACACTGAAGCTTTCTTT
TRBD2,TRBJ2-1,NA,TRBV28,CASSLLGTSGTMGEQFF,TGTGCCAGCAGTTTATTGGGGACTAGCGGGACTATGGGTGAGCAGTTCTTC
NA,TRBJ1-4,NA,TRBV7-9,CASSGFSTNEKLFF,TGTGCCAGCTCTGGTTTCTCCACTAATGAAAAACTGTTTTTT
NA,TRBJ2-7,NA,TRBV6-1,CASGHSGSPHEQYF,TGTGCCAGCGGCCACTCCGGGTCTCCTCACGAGCAGTACTTC
NA,TRBJ2-7,NA,TRBV4-2,CASSRTGFTYEQYF,TGTGCCAGCAGCAGAACAGGGTTTACCTACGAGCAGTACTTC